Sequencing of this T cell receptor beta chain was carried out in a study of response to subunit inactivated influenza vaccine. Whole-study results and caveats: T cells newly recruited by each seasonal influenza vaccination are few, the authors suggested.

This clonotype was counted only a few times. Its antigen is not known. J gave up 1 base and V 7 bases, and 5 bases lay outside the gene matches. This CDR3 region has 14 residues. Germline CDR1 and CDR2: LNHDA and SQIVND (reference sequence). TCRdb called the RT-PCR reads again in MiXCR, with one record for every CDR3 protein. This sample carries around 760,000 distinct CDR3 sequences, approximately 15% of them seen once, and the ten largest clones take around 6.5%. The chain joins TRBV19 to TRBJ2-7; TRBD1 aligns across 9 bases. This sequence was found in a man in his forties or fifties who received an inactivated influenza vaccine. Sequenced here: PBMCs from blood, sampled 14 days before vaccination. CDR3 coding DNA: TGTGCCAGTACCCCGGGACAGGGTTCCTACGAGCAGTACTTC. Residues: CASTPGQGSYEQYF.